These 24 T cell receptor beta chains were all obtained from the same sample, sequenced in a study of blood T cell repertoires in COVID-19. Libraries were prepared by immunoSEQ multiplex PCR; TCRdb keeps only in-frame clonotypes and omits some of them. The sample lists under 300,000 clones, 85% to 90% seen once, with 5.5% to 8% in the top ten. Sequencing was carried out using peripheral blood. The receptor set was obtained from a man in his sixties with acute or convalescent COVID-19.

CDR3 protein: CAWSLGWDQPQHF. CDR3 coding DNA: TGTGCCTGGAGTCTAGGTTGGGATCAGCCCCAGCATTTT. The chain is built from TRBV30 and TRBJ1-5, with no clear D. This CDR3 is 13 amino acids long. The germline CDR1 and CDR2 sequences are GTSNPN and SVGIG (reference sequence). V was pared by 2 bases and J by 5 bases, with 10 bases between.

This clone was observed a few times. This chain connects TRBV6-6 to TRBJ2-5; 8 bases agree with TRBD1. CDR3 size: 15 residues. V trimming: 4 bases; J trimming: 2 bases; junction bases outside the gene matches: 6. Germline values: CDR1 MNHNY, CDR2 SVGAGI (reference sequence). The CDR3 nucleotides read TGTGCCAGCAGTTTGATTGGGACAGGTCAAGAGACCCAGTACTTC. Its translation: CASSLIGTGQETQYF.

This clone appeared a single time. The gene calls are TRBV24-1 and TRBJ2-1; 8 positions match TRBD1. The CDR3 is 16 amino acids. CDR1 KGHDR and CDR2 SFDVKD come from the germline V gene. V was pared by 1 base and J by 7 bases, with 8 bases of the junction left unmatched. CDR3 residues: CATSDLGLQGANEQFF. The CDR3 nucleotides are TGTGCCACCAGTGATTTAGGACTCCAGGGGGCTAATGAGCAGTTCTTC.

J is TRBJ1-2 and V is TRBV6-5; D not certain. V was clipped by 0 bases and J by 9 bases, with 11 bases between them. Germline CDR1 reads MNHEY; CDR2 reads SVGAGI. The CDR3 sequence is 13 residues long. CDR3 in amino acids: CASSYSGDFSYTF. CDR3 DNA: TGTGCCAGCAGTTACTCGGGAGACTTCAGCTACACCTTC.

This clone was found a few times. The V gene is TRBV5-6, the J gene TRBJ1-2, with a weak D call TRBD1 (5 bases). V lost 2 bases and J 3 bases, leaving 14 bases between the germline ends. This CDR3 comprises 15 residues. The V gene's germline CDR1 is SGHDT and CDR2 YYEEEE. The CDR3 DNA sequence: TGTGCCAGCAGCTTACAGGCAGGGTTTTACTATGGCTACACCTTC. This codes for CASSLQAGFYYGYTF.

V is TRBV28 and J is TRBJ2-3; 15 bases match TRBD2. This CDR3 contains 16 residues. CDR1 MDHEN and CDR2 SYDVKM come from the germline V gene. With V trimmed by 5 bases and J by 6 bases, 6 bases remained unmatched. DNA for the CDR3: TGTGCCAGCAGTCCCCGGACTAGCGGGAGGGTGGATACGCAGTATTTT. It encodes CASSPRTSGRVDTQYF. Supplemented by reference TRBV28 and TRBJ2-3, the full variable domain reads DVKVTQSSRYLVKRTGEKVFLECVQDMDHENMFWYRQDPGLGLRLIYFSYDVKMKEKGDIPEGYSVSREKKERFSLILESASTNQTSMYLCASSPRTSGRVDTQYFGPGTRLTVL.

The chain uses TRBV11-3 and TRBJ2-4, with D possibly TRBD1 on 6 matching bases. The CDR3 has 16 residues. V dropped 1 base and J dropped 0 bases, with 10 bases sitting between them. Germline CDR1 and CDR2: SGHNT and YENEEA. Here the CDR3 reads CASSLGQALAKNIQYF. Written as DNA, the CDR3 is TGTGCCAGCAGCTTAGGACAGGCTCTAGCCAAAAACATTCAGTACTTC.

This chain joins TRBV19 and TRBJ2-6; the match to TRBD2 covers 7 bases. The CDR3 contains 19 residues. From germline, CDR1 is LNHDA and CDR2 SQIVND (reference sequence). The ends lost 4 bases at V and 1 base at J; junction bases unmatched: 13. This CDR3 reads CASSNGLGREQSGANVLTF. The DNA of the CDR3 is TGTGCCAGTAGTAACGGCCTGGGGCGGGAGCAATCTGGGGCCAACGTCCTGACTTTC.

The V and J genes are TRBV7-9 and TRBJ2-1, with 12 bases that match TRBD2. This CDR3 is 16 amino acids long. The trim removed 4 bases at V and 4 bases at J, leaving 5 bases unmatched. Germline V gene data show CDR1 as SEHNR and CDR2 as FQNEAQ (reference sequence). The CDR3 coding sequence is TGTGCCAGCAGCTACAGGACTAGCGGGATTTACAATGAGCAGTTCTTC. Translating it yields CASSYRTSGIYNEQFF.

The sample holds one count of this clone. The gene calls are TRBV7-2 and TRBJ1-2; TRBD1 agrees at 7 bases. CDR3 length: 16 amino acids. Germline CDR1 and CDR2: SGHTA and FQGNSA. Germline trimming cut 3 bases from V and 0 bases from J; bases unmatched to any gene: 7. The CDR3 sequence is CASSLVPGQTNYGYTF. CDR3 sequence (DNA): TGTGCCAGCAGCTTGGTGCCGGGACAGACTAACTATGGCTACACCTTC.

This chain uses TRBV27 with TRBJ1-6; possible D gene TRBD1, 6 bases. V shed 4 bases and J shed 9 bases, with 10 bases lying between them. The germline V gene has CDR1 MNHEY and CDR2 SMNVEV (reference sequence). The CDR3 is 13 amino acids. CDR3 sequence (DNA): TGTGCCAGCAGTTCCACAGGGTTTTCACCCCTCCACTTT. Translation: CASSSTGFSPLHF.

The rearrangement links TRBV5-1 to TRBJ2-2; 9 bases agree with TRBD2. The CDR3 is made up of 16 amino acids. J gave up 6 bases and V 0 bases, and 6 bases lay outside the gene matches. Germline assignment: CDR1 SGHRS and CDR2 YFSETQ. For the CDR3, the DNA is TGCGCCAGCAGCTTGGGCCTAGCGGGATCCCCCGGGGAGCTGTTTTTT. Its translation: CASSLGLAGSPGELFF.

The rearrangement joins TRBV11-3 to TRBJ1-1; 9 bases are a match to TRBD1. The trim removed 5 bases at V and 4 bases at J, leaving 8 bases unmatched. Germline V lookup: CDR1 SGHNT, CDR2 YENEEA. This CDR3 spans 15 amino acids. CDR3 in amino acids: CASSPWTGVSTEAFF. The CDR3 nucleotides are TGTGCCAGCAGCCCCTGGACAGGGGTGAGCACTGAAGCTTTCTTT.

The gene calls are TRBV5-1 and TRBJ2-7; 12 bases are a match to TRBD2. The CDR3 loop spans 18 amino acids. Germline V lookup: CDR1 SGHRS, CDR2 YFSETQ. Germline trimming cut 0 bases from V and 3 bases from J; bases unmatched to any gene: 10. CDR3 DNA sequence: TGCGCCAGCAGCTTGGTCGGGCGACTAGCGGGAGTCTACTACGAGCAGTACTTC. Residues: CASSLVGRLAGVYYEQYF.

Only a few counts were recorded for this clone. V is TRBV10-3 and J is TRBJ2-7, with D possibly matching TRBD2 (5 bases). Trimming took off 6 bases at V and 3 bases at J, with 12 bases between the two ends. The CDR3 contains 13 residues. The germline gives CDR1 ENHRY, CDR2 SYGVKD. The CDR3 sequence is CAISAIGVYEQYF. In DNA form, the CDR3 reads TGTGCCATCAGCGCTATCGGGGTCTACGAGCAGTACTTC.

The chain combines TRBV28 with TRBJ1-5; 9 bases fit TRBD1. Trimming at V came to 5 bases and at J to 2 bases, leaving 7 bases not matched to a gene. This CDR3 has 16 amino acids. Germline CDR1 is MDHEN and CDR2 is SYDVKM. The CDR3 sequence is CASSRTGEWRNQPQHF. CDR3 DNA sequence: TGTGCCAGCAGTAGGACAGGGGAATGGCGCAATCAGCCCCAGCATTTT.

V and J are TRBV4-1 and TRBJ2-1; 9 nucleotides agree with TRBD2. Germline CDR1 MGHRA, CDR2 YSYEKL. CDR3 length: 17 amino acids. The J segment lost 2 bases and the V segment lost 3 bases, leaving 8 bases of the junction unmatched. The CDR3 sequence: CASSQIYSGSPYNEQFF. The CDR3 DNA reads TGCGCCAGCAGCCAGATCTATAGCGGGAGCCCCTACAATGAGCAGTTCTTC.

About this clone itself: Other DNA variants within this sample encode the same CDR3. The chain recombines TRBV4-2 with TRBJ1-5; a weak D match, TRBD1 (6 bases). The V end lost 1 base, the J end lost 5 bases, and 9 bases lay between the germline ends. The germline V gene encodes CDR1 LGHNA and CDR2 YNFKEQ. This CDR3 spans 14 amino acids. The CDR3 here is CASSQGGLDQPQHF. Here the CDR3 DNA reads TGTGCCAGCAGCCAAGGGGGGCTAGATCAGCCCCAGCATTTT.

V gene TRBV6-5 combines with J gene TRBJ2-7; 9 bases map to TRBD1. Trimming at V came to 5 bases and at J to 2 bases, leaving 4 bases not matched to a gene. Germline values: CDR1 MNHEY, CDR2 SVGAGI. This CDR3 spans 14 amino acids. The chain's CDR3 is CASSRDRATYEQYF. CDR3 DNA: TGTGCCAGCAGTAGGGACAGGGCGACCTACGAGCAGTACTTC.

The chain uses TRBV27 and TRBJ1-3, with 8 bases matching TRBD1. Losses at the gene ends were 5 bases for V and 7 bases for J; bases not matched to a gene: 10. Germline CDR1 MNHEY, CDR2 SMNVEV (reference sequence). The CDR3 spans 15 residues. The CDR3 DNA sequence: TGTGCCAGCAGTAGGGCAGGGGGCAGGGGGAACACCATATATTTT. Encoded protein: CASSRAGGRGNTIYF.

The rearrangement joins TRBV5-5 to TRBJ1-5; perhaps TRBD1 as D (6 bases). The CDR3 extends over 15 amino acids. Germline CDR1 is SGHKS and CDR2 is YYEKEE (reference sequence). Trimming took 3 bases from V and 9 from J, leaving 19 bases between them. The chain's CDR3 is CASSSGGQPSLPQHF. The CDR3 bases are TGTGCCAGCAGCTCGGGGGGGCAGCCCTCTTTGCCCCAGCATTTT. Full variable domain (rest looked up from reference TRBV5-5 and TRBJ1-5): DAGVTQSPTHLIKTRGQQVTLRCSPISGHKSVSWYQQVLGQGPQFIFQYYEKEERGRGNFPDRFSARQFPNYSSELNVNALLLGDSALYLCASSSGGQPSLPQHFGDGTRLSIL.

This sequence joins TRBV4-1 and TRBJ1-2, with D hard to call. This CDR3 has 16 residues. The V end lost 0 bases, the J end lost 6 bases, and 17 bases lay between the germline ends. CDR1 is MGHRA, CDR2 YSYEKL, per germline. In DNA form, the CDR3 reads TGCGCCAGCAGCCAAGATTTTTTGAGTTTGGGAGATGGCTACACCTTC. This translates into CASSQDFLSLGDGYTF.

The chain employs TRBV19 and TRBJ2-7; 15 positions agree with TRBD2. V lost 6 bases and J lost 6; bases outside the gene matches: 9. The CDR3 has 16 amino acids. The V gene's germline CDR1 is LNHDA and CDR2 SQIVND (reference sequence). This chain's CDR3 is CASSQGLAGGKSEQYF. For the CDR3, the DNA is TGTGCCAGTAGCCAGGGACTAGCGGGAGGAAAGAGCGAGCAGTACTTC.

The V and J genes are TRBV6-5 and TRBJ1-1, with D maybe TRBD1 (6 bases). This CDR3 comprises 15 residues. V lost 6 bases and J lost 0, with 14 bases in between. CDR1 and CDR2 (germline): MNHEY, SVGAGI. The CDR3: CASSLNRELNTEAFF. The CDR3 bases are TGTGCCAGCAGCCTCAACAGGGAATTGAACACTGAAGCTTTCTTT.